Below, 30 T cell receptor beta chains from the same sample are listed, as sequenced in a study of cytomegalovirus exposure and HLA in healthy donors. Use of 60 Vbeta and 13 Jbeta primers characterized the PCR. This table comes from immunoSEQ multiplex PCR, and its TCRdb copy is limited to in-frame clones, with some not included. The profile covers about 160,000 clones, with more than 75% appearing a single time and less than 2.5% taken by the ten largest. Sequencing input: PBMCs. All receptors derive from a man aged 18 to 29 in good health and CMV-seropositive.

The chain recombines TRBV11-3 with TRBJ2-1; D not certain. Germline V gene data show CDR1 as SGHNT and CDR2 as YENEEA. This CDR3 comprises 13 residues. The germline V and J ends were trimmed by 5 bases and 9 bases, with 14 bases remaining between them. CDR3 region: CASSPKQNGEQFF. DNA for the CDR3: TGTGCCAGCAGCCCGAAACAGAACGGTGAGCAGTTCTTC.

The chain combines TRBV2 with TRBJ2-1; D is possibly TRBD2 (6 bases). There are 12 residues in the CDR3. Looked up from germline, CDR1 is SNHLY and CDR2 is FYNNEI. Deletions cut 7 bases from V and 7 bases from J, with 11 bases between. CDR3 amino acids: CASTQTSNEQFF. The CDR3 DNA sequence: TGTGCCAGCACACAGACTAGTAATGAGCAGTTCTTC.

The gene calls are TRBV6-5 and TRBJ1-2, with no clear D. CDR1 and CDR2 (germline): MNHEY, SVGAGI. The CDR3 length is 14 residues. V was clipped by 4 bases and J by 2 bases, with 11 bases between them. Here the CDR3 reads CASSSPRGNYGYTF. The CDR3 DNA reads as TGTGCCAGCAGTTCTCCGAGAGGGAACTATGGCTACACCTTC.

This clone was counted only a few times. The gene calls are TRBV18 and TRBJ2-2, with D tentatively TRBD1 (6 bases). Trimming removed 3 bases from V and 1 base from J, with 6 bases in between. CDR1 and CDR2 from the germline V gene are KGHSH and LQKENI. The CDR3 is 14 amino acids. CDR3 sequence (DNA): TGTGCCAGCTCACCGACAGGGAACACCGGGGAGCTGTTTTTT. Translating it yields CASSPTGNTGELFF.

The V call is TRBV6-1, the J call TRBJ1-1, with D perhaps TRBD1 (6 bases). The germline V gene has CDR1 MNHNS and CDR2 SASEGT. The CDR3 contains 15 residues. Between the trimmed V and J ends, which lost 6 bases and 10 bases, there was a span of 24 bases. DNA of the CDR3: TGTGCCAGCAGGGGGAGGGGGTCCCGGGGCGAGTTAGCTTTCTTT. It encodes CASRGRGSRGELAFF.

This sequence joins TRBV7-8 and TRBJ1-3; D is unresolved. The germline gives CDR1 SGHVS, CDR2 FQNEAQ. The CDR3 sequence is 17 residues long. V shed 3 bases and J shed 0 bases, with 15 bases lying between them. CDR3 bases: TGTGCCAGCAGCTTTTACCCAGCGGGGATCTCTGGAAACACCATATATTTT. It translates to CASSFYPAGISGNTIYF.

This clone was recorded only once. The chain recombines TRBV19 with TRBJ1-2; 7 bases are a match to TRBD1. The CDR3 totals 15 residues. Germline CDR1 LNHDA, CDR2 SQIVND (reference sequence). J gave up 6 bases and V 6 bases, and 13 bases lay outside the gene matches. The CDR3 loop reads CASSPGGRGQDGYTF. CDR3 in DNA: TGTGCCAGTAGCCCGGGCGGGAGGGGGCAAGATGGCTACACCTTC.

This sequence joins TRBV4-1 and TRBJ2-7, with 8 bases matching TRBD2. The CDR3 is made up of 16 amino acids. J gave up 2 bases and V 0 bases, and 6 bases lay outside the gene matches. The germline V gene encodes CDR1 MGHRA and CDR2 YSYEKL. The CDR3 nucleotides read TGCGCCAGCAGCCAAGAACGGGGACTAGGCGCCTACGAGCAGTACTTC. As protein: CASSQERGLGAYEQYF.

The gene calls are TRBV12-5 and TRBJ2-1, with 10 bases matching TRBD2. V lost 6 bases, J lost 0 bases, and 8 bases stayed unmatched. Looked up from germline, CDR1 is LGHNT and CDR2 is FRNRAP. CDR3 length equals 17 residues. The CDR3 DNA reads as TGTGCTAGTGGGGACAGTAGCGGGGGGAGCTCCTACAATGAGCAGTTCTTC. Translating gives CASGDSSGGSSYNEQFF. Variable domain in full (rest from reference TRBV12-5 and TRBJ2-1): DARVTQTPRHKVTEMGQEVTMRCQPILGHNTVFWYRQTMMQGLELLAYFRNRAPLDDSGMPKDRFSAEMPDATLATLKIQPSEPRDSAVYFCASGDSSGGSSYNEQFFGPGTRLTVL.

The chain combines TRBV7-6 with TRBJ1-4; no definite D call. Germline lookup yields CDR1 SGHVS and CDR2 FNYEAQ. The CDR3 length is 14 residues. Trimming cost V 3 bases and J 5 bases, with 10 bases left between them. The CDR3 here is CASSFQTGNEKLFF. The CDR3 DNA reads as TGTGCCAGCAGCTTTCAAACGGGGAATGAAAAACTGTTTTTT. The full variable domain, rest sourced from reference TRBV7-6 and TRBJ1-4, is GAGVSQSPRYKVTKRGQDVALRCDPISGHVSLYWYRQALGQGPEFLTYFNYEAQQDKSGLPNDRFSAERPEGSISTLTIQRTEQRDSAMYRCASSFQTGNEKLFFGSGTQLSVL.

The chain is built from TRBV6-5 and TRBJ1-3; 9 bases line up with TRBD1. V trimming: 4 bases; J trimming: 3 bases; junction bases outside the gene matches: 4. The CDR3 sequence is 15 residues long. Germline CDR1 MNHEY, CDR2 SVGAGI. DNA for the CDR3: TGTGCCAGCAGTTGGGGACAGGGAGATGGAAACACCATATATTTT. This codes for CASSWGQGDGNTIYF.

The chain carries TRBV15 and TRBJ1-1, with D possibly being TRBD1 (5 bases). Germline V gives CDR1 LNHNV, CDR2 YYDKDF (reference sequence). CDR3 length: 15 amino acids. Trimming shortened V by 3 bases and J by 2 bases, and 13 bases separated the two germline ends. The chain's CDR3 is CATSSPLTDNTEAFF. The CDR3, as DNA: TGTGCCACCAGCAGCCCCCTGACAGACAACACTGAAGCTTTCTTT.

This chain uses TRBV5-4 with TRBJ2-7; 12 nucleotides agree with TRBD1. V lost 0 bases and J lost 7; bases outside the gene matches: 5. The germline gives CDR1 SGHNT, CDR2 YYREEE (reference sequence). The CDR3 is 15 amino acids. CDR3 DNA sequence: TGTGCCAGCAGCTTGGCCGGGACAGGGGGCTCAGAGCAGTACTTC. This gives the protein CASSLAGTGGSEQYF.

The chain joins TRBV19 to TRBJ1-2, with D possibly being TRBD1 (5 bases). Trimming stripped 3 bases from V and 0 bases from J, with 14 bases between. Germline V gives CDR1 LNHDA, CDR2 SQIVND (reference sequence). The CDR3 is made up of 16 amino acids. CDR3 residues: CASSMDSPGPNYGYTF. CDR3 DNA sequence: TGTGCCAGTAGTATGGATTCCCCAGGGCCTAACTATGGCTACACCTTC.

J is TRBJ1-1 and V is TRBV7-9; possible D gene TRBD1, 5 bases. Germline assignment: CDR1 SEHNR and CDR2 FQNEAQ (reference sequence). The CDR3 has 15 amino acids. Trimming pared 5 bases from V and 4 bases from J, leaving 17 bases between. The CDR3 reads CASSLLRQSFTEAFF. The DNA for the CDR3 is TGTGCCAGCAGCCTTTTGCGACAGTCCTTCACTGAAGCTTTCTTT. The full variable domain, completed using reference TRBV7-9 and TRBJ1-1, is DTGVSQNPRHKITKRGQNVTFRCDPISEHNRLYWYRQTLGQGPEFLTYFQNEAQLEKSRLLSDRFSAERPKGSFSTLEIQRTEQGDSAMYLCASSLLRQSFTEAFFGQGTRLTVV.

V usage is TRBV18 and J usage is TRBJ2-1; 9 bases map to TRBD1. From germline, CDR1 is KGHSH and CDR2 LQKENI. V dropped 3 bases and J dropped 5; count of bases not matched to a gene: 5. The CDR3 spans 15 residues. The CDR3 loop reads CASSPGQGNHNEQFF. CDR3 DNA sequence: TGTGCCAGCTCACCCGGACAGGGGAATCACAATGAGCAGTTCTTC.

This clone has a handful of counts. Here the CDR3 reads CASSPRDSEAEAFF. Written as DNA, the CDR3 is TGTGCCAGCAGCCCCAGGGACAGCGAAGCTGAAGCTTTCTTT. The chain employs TRBV11-2 and TRBJ1-1, with 7 bases that match TRBD1. The V gene end was trimmed by 5 bases and the J gene end by 6 bases; junction bases not matched to a gene: 9. This CDR3 contains 14 residues. From germline, CDR1 is SGHAT and CDR2 FQNNGV.

The CDR3 bases are TGTGCCAGTCGCCGGGACAGAAACACCGGGGAGCTGTTTTTT. This sequence encodes CASRRDRNTGELFF. The chain recombines TRBV19 with TRBJ2-2, with 7 bases that match TRBD1. This CDR3 is 14 amino acids long. With V trimmed by 8 bases and J by 2 bases, 5 bases remained unmatched. The germline gives CDR1 LNHDA, CDR2 SQIVND (reference sequence).

In this sample, this clone turned up once. The rearrangement joins TRBV5-1 to TRBJ1-2, with 7 nucleotides matching TRBD1. The CDR3 sequence is 13 residues long. In germline, CDR1 is SGHRS, CDR2 YFSETQ. V was pared by 0 bases and J by 4 bases, with 0 bases of the junction left unmatched. Written as DNA, the CDR3 is TGCGCCAGCAGCTTGGCAGGGGGCTATGGCTACACCTTC. Residues: CASSLAGGYGYTF.

The rearrangement joins TRBV19 to TRBJ1-6; D unresolved. This CDR3 contains 15 residues. V was shortened by 4 bases and J by 9 bases, with 16 bases between the two germline ends. CDR1 is LNHDA and CDR2 is SQIVND in the germline V gene (reference sequence). The CDR3 nucleotides read TGTGCCAGTAGTAAAATCCGGGATAATGGTTCACCCCTCCACTTT. Encoded protein: CASSKIRDNGSPLHF.

The chain joins TRBV4-2 to TRBJ2-2, with 9 bases fitting TRBD1. V lost 0 bases and J lost 6; bases outside the gene matches: 2. Germline values: CDR1 LGHNA, CDR2 YNFKEQ. The CDR3 is 15 amino acids. The CDR3 here is CASSQDGTGSGELFF. As DNA, the CDR3 is TGTGCCAGCAGCCAAGATGGGACAGGGTCCGGGGAGCTGTTTTTT.

This chain joins TRBV13 and TRBJ2-3; a possible D gene is TRBD2 (5 bases). CDR3 length equals 13 residues. Germline V gene data show CDR1 as PRHDT and CDR2 as FYEKMQ (reference sequence). Trimming removed 2 bases from V and 3 bases from J, with 6 bases in between. CDR3 DNA sequence: TGTGCCAGCAGCTTACCGGGAACAGATACGCAGTATTTT. Its protein is CASSLPGTDTQYF.

The V gene is TRBV19, the J gene TRBJ2-7, with 7 nucleotides matching TRBD2. Trimming at V came to 5 bases and at J to 2 bases, leaving 18 bases not matched to a gene. CDR1 is LNHDA, CDR2 SQIVND, per germline (reference sequence). This CDR3 has 18 amino acids. The CDR3 DNA follows: TGTGCCAGTAGTCCCGGGACTACAGGCGACGGGAACCCCTACGAGCAGTACTTC. Its translation: CASSPGTTGDGNPYEQYF. Using reference TRBV19 and TRBJ2-7 for the parts outside the CDR3, the full variable domain is DGGITQSPKYLFRKEGQNVTLSCEQNLNHDAMYWYRQDPGQGLRLIYYSQIVNDFQKGDIAEGYSVSREKKESFPLTVTSAQKNPTAFYLCASSPGTTGDGNPYEQYFGPGTRLTVT.

There are a few counts of this clone. The rearrangement uses TRBV7-9 and TRBJ2-7; 7 bases map to TRBD1. CDR3 length: 15 residues. Germline CDR1 SEHNR, CDR2 FQNEAQ (reference sequence). The junction had 9 bases not matched to a gene; V was cut back by 4 bases and J by 3 bases. The CDR3 sequence: CASSSGQEKHYEQYF. The CDR3 DNA sequence: TGTGCCAGCAGCTCAGGACAGGAAAAACACTACGAGCAGTACTTC. The full variable domain, with the rest looked up from reference TRBV7-9 and TRBJ2-7, is DTGVSQNPRHKITKRGQNVTFRCDPISEHNRLYWYRQTLGQGPEFLTYFQNEAQLEKSRLLSDRFSAERPKGSFSTLEIQRTEQGDSAMYLCASSSGQEKHYEQYFGPGTRLTVT.

The gene calls are TRBV18 and TRBJ1-4; D not certain. The germline CDR1 and CDR2 sequences are KGHSH and LQKENI. Between the trimmed V and J ends, which lost 2 bases and 4 bases, there was a span of 11 bases. This CDR3 is built from 15 residues. CDR3 amino acids: CASSPSLADNEKLFF. DNA for the CDR3: TGTGCCAGCTCACCAAGTTTAGCAGATAATGAAAAACTGTTTTTT.

This rearrangement joins TRBV25-1 to TRBJ2-2, with D maybe TRBD1 (6 bases). The germline V gene has CDR1 MGHDK and CDR2 SYGVNS. Trimming cost V 7 bases and J 4 bases, with 13 bases left between them. The CDR3 has 14 residues. The CDR3 DNA follows: TGTGCCAGCAACCCCGGACAGATCACCGGGGAGCTGTTTTTT. Translated, it gives CASNPGQITGELFF.

V is TRBV6-5 and J is TRBJ1-1; possibly TRBD1 for D (5 bases). The CDR3 spans 14 residues. Trimming left V 5 bases short and J 1 base short, with 11 bases between. Germline values: CDR1 MNHEY, CDR2 SVGAGI. CDR3 nucleotides: TGTGCCAGCAGTAAGCGGGACGGGAACACTGAAGCTTTCTTT. It yields the protein CASSKRDGNTEAFF.

Comment on this clone: Mismatch with germline at one junction end may stem from a read error. The chain is built from TRBV6-5 and TRBJ2-7; a possible D gene is TRBD2 (7 bases). Germline V gives CDR1 MNHEY, CDR2 SVGAGI. The CDR3 consists of 13 residues. CDR3: CASKRGANYGQYF. The CDR3 bases are TGTGCCAGCAAACGGGGGGCGAATTACGGGCAGTACTTC.

This sequence joins TRBV2 and TRBJ2-4, with D possibly being TRBD1 (6 bases). CDR1 is SNHLY, CDR2 FYNNEI, per germline. The CDR3 contains 12 residues. V dropped 11 bases and J dropped 8 bases, with 16 bases sitting between them. The CDR3 reads CAGCGRGDIQYF. DNA for the CDR3: TGTGCCGGCTGCGGCAGGGGAGACATTCAGTACTTC.

This clone was detected only a few times. The genes are TRBV27 and TRBJ1-5, with TRBD1 matching 7 bases. V was clipped by 3 bases and J by 4 bases; unmatched bases: 6. Germline V gives CDR1 MNHEY, CDR2 SMNVEV (reference sequence). This CDR3 is 15 amino acids long. CDR3: CASSFEGGLNQPQHF. CDR3 nucleotide sequence: TGTGCCAGCAGTTTTGAAGGGGGCCTTAATCAGCCCCAGCATTTT.